What follows describes a single T cell receptor (beta chain). This clonotype was detected a few times. This receptor's antigen is unknown. No base quality values were provided; no much bigger clone lies one nucleotide off. The data originate from a study of identical twins (dated by TCRdb to the mid-2010s). Background on the whole study: To test whether fetal clonotypes persist, the study used deep sequencing on TCR alpha and beta repertoires from monozygotic twins, unrelated adults of various ages, and cord blood. To rule out contamination, the twin experiments were replicated at different times with different library preparation protocols. Results the study describes overall, beyond this receptor: Zero-insertion analyses could be partly confounded by invariant T cells such as MAIT and iNKT, although diverse VJ usage argued against such confounding for most clonotypes. Because the same donors could not be followed over many years, the conclusions depended on cross-sectional statistical analysis. In monozygotic twins, recombination models systematically underestimated out-of-frame TCR alpha sharing, but the models matched the sharing seen between unrelated individuals. In beta out-of-frame sequences, excess twin sharing was weaker, because having fewer shared sequences lowered the signal-to-noise ratio. Compared with coincidental sharing between unrelated individuals, an excess of low generation-probability sequences was observed among out-of-frame TCR alpha sequences shared between twins. Abundant cord blood beta clonotypes had fewer insertions, young adult naive repertoires showed a similar but weaker trend, and memory repertoires showed no such trend.

Receptor amplification or capture employed 5' RACE. The sequencer listed for this sample is Illumina HiSeq 2000. Template switching introduced a universal primer binding site; the final cDNA contained a unique molecular identifier, enabling accurate counting of TCR cDNA molecules. Specific primers in the conserved constant-segment region were used to synthesize first-strand cDNA for TCR alpha and beta chains. To control for contamination, every cDNA library carried two barcodes: a SMART-Mk sample barcode plus Illumina barcodes. Two successive PCR steps introduced TruSeq adapter sequences along with Illumina sample barcodes. The Illumina HiSeq platform was used with custom primers to sequence TCR alpha and beta cDNA libraries. Per the original workflow: MiGEC processed the raw reads to extract unique molecular identifiers, while MiXCR was used to determine the CDR3 positions. For each individual, recombination models were inferred using an EM algorithm with the repgenHMM and IGoR tools. The tcR package in R was used for shared clonotype analysis, with sharing normalized by the product of cloneset sizes. Out-of-frame nonproductive sequences were analyzed to study raw recombination free of thymic and clonal selection effects. TCRdb passed the public sequencing reads through fastp at Q25 and MiXCR, retaining productive beta sequences. Entries that share a CDR3 protein sequence are merged under the most common genes and DNA. The V and J calls were not made by the authors but by TCRdb's processing. The sample table lists 450,000 or so distinct CDR3 sequences, about 14% of them with a count of one. Of the sample, more than 0.5% falls within the top ten clones.

Only healthy Caucasian donors were included. Three pairs of female monozygotic twins, all aged about 18 to 30 years, made up the twin cohort. Positive isolation kits from Invitrogen were used to isolate CD4+ and CD8+ T cell populations. Germline trimming: 3 bases from V, 4 bases from J; junction bases outside gene matches: 5. The CDR3, cysteine through phenylalanine, is 13 amino acids long. Just CDR3 DNA is preserved here, 39 bases in frame from base 1. Taken from the germline V gene, the CDR1 and CDR2 loops are SQVTM and ANQGSEA. This same sample was also taken into another study, of yellow fever vaccine responses in identical twins. Taken from the second paper: According to the authors, the vaccine-induced T cell response in identical twins seemed to be partly convergent and partly specific to each individual. In the study, vaccine-responding T cell clones were precisely tracked in identical twins.

Sequenced material: CD4+ T cells sorted from blood. The TCR comes from a woman between 18 and 30 years old in good health. The chain joins TRBV29-1 to TRBJ2-7; 8 bases in the junction line up with TRBD2. The nucleotide sequence reads as follows: TGCAGCGTTGAGTTAGCGGGAATGTACGAGCAGTACTTC. This encodes CSVELAGMYEQYF.